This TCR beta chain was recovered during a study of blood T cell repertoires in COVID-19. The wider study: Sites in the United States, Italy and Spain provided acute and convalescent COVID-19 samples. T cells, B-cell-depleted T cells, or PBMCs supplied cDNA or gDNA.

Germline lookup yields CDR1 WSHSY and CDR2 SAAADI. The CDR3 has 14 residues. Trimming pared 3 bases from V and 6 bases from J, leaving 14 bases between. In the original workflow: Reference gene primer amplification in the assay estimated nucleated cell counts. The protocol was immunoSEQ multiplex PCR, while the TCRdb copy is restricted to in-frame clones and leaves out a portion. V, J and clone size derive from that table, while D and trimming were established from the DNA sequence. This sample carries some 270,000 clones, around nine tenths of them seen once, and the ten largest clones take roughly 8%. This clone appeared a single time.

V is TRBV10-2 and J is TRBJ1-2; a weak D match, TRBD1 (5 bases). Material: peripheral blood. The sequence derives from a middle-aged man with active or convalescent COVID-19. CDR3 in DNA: TGCGCCAGCAGTGAATCCCCACAGGCCGATGGCTACACCTTC. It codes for CASSESPQADGYTF.